Detailed here is one T cell receptor beta chain. Antigen: not known. The data stem from a study of T cell responses to AZD1222 COVID-19 vaccine. J lost 1 base, V lost 5 bases, and 9 bases had no gene match. The germline gives CDR1 SNHLY, CDR2 FYNNEI. CDR3 size: 16 residues. Study-wide results and caveats: Only six individuals given AZD1222 were seropositive at baseline. It was only after the peak T cell response that any repertoires were sampled. Among the donors, most were white British and more were female, and clonal diversity was possibly underestimated.

Repertoires were generated with immunoSEQ multiplex PCR, while TCRdb's copy carries only in-frame clones and drops some. This sample has about 120,000 clones, with around 90% found just once. This clonotype was obtained from an adult who received the MenACWY meningococcal vaccine as a control. The rearrangement joins TRBV2 to TRBJ2-3, with 7 bases matching TRBD1. The material sequenced was peripheral blood, taken 28 days after the second dose of the MenACWY control vaccine. CDR3 nucleotides: TGTGCCAGCAGTAAAGGTGACAGGGTGGGCACAGATACGCAGTATTTT. Translation gives CASSKGDRVGTDTQYF. Complete variable domain (other parts from reference TRBV2 and TRBJ2-3): EPEVTQTPSHQVTQMGQEVILRCVPISNHLYFYWYRQILGQKVEFLVSFYNNEISEKSEIFDDQFSVERPDGSNFTLKIRSTKLEDSAMYFCASSKGDRVGTDTQYFGPGTRLTVL.